These 25 T cell receptor beta chains were all obtained from the same sample, sequenced in a study of CXCR3-negative and CXCR3-positive naive CD8 T cells. UMI-labeled 5' RACE yielded the TRB cDNA libraries. TCRdb reanalyzed the 5' RACE reads and collapses them to one entry per CDR3 protein, without DNA. The specimen's table records some 130,000 distinct CDR3 sequences. The specimen sequenced was naive CXCR3- CD8+ T cells from blood. Subset denoted: CD45RO-CCR7+CD27+CD95- naive CD8+ T cells lacking CXCR3 (TNR3-). Receptors originate from a human donor in good health. Some clones in this sample may be carry-over from other donors' samples.

The chain has TRBV3-1 and TRBJ2-1. CDR1 and CDR2 from the germline V gene are LGHDT and YNNKEL (reference sequence). This CDR3 has 14 amino acids. The CDR3 region is CASSQTGLDNEQFF.

This chain connects TRBV7-9 to TRBJ2-1; as DNA is missing, the TRBD2 call by TCRdb cannot be tested. Germline V CDR1 and CDR2: SEHNR, FQNEAQ (reference sequence). The CDR3 sequence is 15 residues long. The CDR3 here is CASKEAIPAYNEQFF. Using reference TRBV7-9 and TRBJ2-1 for the parts outside the CDR3, the full variable domain is DTGVSQNPRHKITKRGQNVTFRCDPISEHNRLYWYRQTLGQGPEFLTYFQNEAQLEKSRLLSDRFSAERPKGSFSTLEIQRTEQGDSAMYLCASKEAIPAYNEQFFGPGTRLTVL.

The rearrangement uses TRBV6-5 and TRBJ2-2; the D call of TRBD1 rests on TCRdb alone, since no DNA is present to check it. This CDR3 is built from 15 residues. Per the germline V gene, CDR1 is MNHEY and CDR2 is SVGAGI. The CDR3 reads CASSSGTENTGELFF.

The chain combines TRBV6-5 with TRBJ2-1; TCRdb picks TRBD1, but there is no DNA to check that call. CDR1 is MNHEY, CDR2 SVGAGI, per germline. This CDR3 contains 16 residues. The CDR3 here is CASSYLTGTVDNEQFF.

This chain connects TRBV3-1 to TRBJ2-1; TCRdb's D call of TRBD2 is untestable without DNA. This CDR3 has 17 residues. Germline loops: CDR1 LGHDT, CDR2 YNNKEL (reference sequence). CDR3 sequence reads: CASSLGSGLAGAEEQFF.

This chain connects TRBV29-1 to TRBJ1-5. The CDR3 is 14 residues long. Germline V gene data show CDR1 as SQVTM and CDR2 as ANQGSEA. This CDR3 is CSVGGAGGNQPQHF.

V is TRBV5-4 and J is TRBJ2-1; TCRdb picks TRBD1, but there is no DNA to check that call. From germline, CDR1 is SGHNT and CDR2 YYREEE (reference sequence). CDR3 size: 14 residues. CDR3 loop: CASAPGTDYNEQFF.

The genes are TRBV28 and TRBJ2-5; TCRdb's D gene call, TRBD1, goes unchecked for lack of DNA. Germline values: CDR1 MDHEN, CDR2 SYDVKM. There are 15 residues in the CDR3. CDR3: CASSLGGGFQETQYF.

CDR3 amino acids: CSVGKGGGTEAFF. J is TRBJ1-1 and V is TRBV29-1. The CDR3 loop spans 13 amino acids. Germline V gene sequence: CDR1 SQVTM, CDR2 ANQGSEA.

The chain combines TRBV13 with TRBJ2-1; TCRdb reports TRBD1, a call that lacks DNA to check it against. Germline CDR1 is PRHDT and CDR2 is FYEKMQ (reference sequence). The CDR3 has 14 residues. This CDR3 is CASSLGRGRNEQFF.

The chain recombines TRBV15 with TRBJ2-7; TCRdb lists TRBD2, though no DNA is available to test this call. Per the germline V gene, CDR1 is LNHNV and CDR2 is YYDKDF (reference sequence). This CDR3 region has 19 residues. CDR3 sequence: CATSREVTLGASAPWEQYF.

The genes are TRBV28 and TRBJ2-3. CDR1 and CDR2 from the germline V gene are MDHEN and SYDVKM. This CDR3 is 14 amino acids long. This CDR3 is CASSLRRVPDTQYF.

The chain recombines TRBV28 with TRBJ1-3; as DNA is missing, the TRBD1 call by TCRdb cannot be tested. Germline-derived CDR1 and CDR2 are MDHEN and SYDVKM. CDR3 length: 15 amino acids. The CDR3 protein is CASSLDRSSGNTIYF. Full variable domain (missing parts from reference TRBV28 and TRBJ1-3): DVKVTQSSRYLVKRTGEKVFLECVQDMDHENMFWYRQDPGLGLRLIYFSYDVKMKEKGDIPEGYSVSREKKERFSLILESASTNQTSMYLCASSLDRSSGNTIYFGEGSWLTVV.

The V and J genes are TRBV7-3 and TRBJ2-1; TCRdb's D gene call, TRBD2, goes unchecked for lack of DNA. This CDR3 has 15 residues. Germline CDR1 and CDR2: SGHTA and FQGTGA. CDR3 sequence reads: CASSPGLGSYNEQFF.

The gene calls are TRBV20-1 and TRBJ2-7; absent DNA, TCRdb's TRBD2 call cannot be checked. The CDR3 covers 13 residues. In germline, CDR1 is DFQATT, CDR2 SNEGSKA (reference sequence). CDR3 protein: CSARASGTYEQYF.

V is TRBV29-1 and J is TRBJ2-7; TCRdb outputs TRBD2, but without DNA this stays unchecked. Germline V gene sequence: CDR1 SQVTM, CDR2 ANQGSEA. CDR3 length: 14 residues. This chain's CDR3 is CSVAGRTDVHEQYF.

This chain uses TRBV24-1 with TRBJ2-3; absent DNA, TCRdb's TRBD1 call cannot be checked. Per germline, CDR1 KGHDR and CDR2 SFDVKD. This CDR3 spans 16 amino acids. The CDR3 reads CATSDLETGSPDTQYF.

V gene TRBV12-3 or TRBV12-4 combines with J gene TRBJ2-2. The CDR3 runs to 13 residues. CDR3 loop: CASSFLSTGELFF.

This chain links TRBV7-8 with TRBJ2-2; TCRdb calls TRBD1, which cannot be checked without DNA. CDR1 SGHVS and CDR2 FQNEAQ come from the germline V gene. The CDR3 covers 17 residues. The CDR3: CASSLKRQASNTGELFF.

The J gene is TRBJ2-7, the V gene TRBV5-1; TCRdb's assignment of TRBD1 cannot be checked, as there is no DNA. This CDR3 is 16 amino acids long. The germline gives CDR1 SGHRS, CDR2 YFSETQ. The CDR3 protein is CASSNLRPGGWYEQYF.

The chain uses TRBV3-1 and TRBJ2-1; lacking DNA, the TRBD2 call made by TCRdb goes unchecked. Germline V gene sequence: CDR1 LGHDT, CDR2 YNNKEL (reference sequence). The CDR3 length is 16 residues. The CDR3: CASSHAALAGSGEQFF.

V gene TRBV7-2 combines with J gene TRBJ1-3. The CDR3 extends over 15 amino acids. Germline CDR1 and CDR2: SGHTA and FQGNSA. CDR3 loop: CASSPTATSGNTIYF.

V and J are TRBV29-1 and TRBJ1-1. Germline CDR1 reads SQVTM; CDR2 reads ANQGSEA. This CDR3 is 12 amino acids long. The CDR3 loop is CSVEDLQIEAFF.

The rearrangement links TRBV25-1 to TRBJ1-2; TCRdb's D call of TRBD1 is untestable without DNA. Germline V gives CDR1 MGHDK, CDR2 SYGVNS. This CDR3 has 13 amino acids. CDR3 sequence: CASTPQGSVGYTF.

This rearrangement joins TRBV4-3 to TRBJ2-7; the TCRdb call, TRBD1, lacks DNA for checking. This CDR3 is built from 14 residues. Germline V gene data show CDR1 as LGHNA and CDR2 as YSLEER. The CDR3 spells CASSQGRPGYEQYF.